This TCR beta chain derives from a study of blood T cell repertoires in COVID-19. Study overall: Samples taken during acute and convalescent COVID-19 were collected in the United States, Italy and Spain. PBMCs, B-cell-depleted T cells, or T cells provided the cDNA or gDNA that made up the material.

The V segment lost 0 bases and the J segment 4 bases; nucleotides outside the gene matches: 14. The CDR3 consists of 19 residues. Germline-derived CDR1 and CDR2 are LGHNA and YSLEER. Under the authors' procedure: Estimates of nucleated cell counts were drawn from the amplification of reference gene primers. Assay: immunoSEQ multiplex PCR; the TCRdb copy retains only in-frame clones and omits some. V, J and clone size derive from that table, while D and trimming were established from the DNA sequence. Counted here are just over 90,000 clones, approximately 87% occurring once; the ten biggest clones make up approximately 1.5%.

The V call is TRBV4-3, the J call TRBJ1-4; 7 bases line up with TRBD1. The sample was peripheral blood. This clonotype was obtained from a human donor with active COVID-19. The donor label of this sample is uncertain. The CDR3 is CASSQDLLTGERGNEKLFF. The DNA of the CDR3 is TGCGCCAGCAGCCAAGATCTTCTAACAGGGGAGAGGGGTAATGAAAAACTGTTTTTT.